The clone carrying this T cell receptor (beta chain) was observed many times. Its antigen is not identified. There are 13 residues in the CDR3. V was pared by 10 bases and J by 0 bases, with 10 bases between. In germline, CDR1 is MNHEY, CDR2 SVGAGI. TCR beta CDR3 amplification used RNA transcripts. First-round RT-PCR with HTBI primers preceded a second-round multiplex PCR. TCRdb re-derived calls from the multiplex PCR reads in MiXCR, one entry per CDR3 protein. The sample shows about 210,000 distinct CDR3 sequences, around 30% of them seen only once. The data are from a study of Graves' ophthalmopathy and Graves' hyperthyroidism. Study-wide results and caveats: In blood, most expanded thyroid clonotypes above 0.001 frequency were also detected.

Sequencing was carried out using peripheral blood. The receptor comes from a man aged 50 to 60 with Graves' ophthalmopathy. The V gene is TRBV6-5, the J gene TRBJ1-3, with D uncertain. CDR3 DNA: TGTGCCACCAATCCGAGCTCTGGAAACACCATATATTTT. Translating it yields CATNPSSGNTIYF.